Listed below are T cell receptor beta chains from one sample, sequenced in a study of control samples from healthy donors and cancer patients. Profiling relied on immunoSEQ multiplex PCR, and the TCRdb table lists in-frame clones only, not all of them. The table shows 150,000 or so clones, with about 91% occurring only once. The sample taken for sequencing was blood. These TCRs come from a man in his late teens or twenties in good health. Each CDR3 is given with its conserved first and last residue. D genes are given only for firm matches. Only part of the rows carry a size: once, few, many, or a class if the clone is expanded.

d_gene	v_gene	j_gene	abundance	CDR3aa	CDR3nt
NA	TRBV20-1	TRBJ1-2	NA	CSAPSVYGYTF	TGCAGTGCTCCGTCGGTCTATGGCTACACCTTC
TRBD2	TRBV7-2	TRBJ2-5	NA	CASSLVGGIQETQYF	TGTGCCAGCAGCTTAGTGGGAGGGATCCAAGAGACCCAGTACTTC
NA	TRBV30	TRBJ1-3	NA	CAWSSGSGNTIYF	TGTGCCTGGAGTTCTGGCTCTGGAAACACCATATATTTT
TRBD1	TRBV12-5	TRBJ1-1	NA	CASGLDRGTEAFF	TGTGCTAGTGGTTTGGACAGGGGTACTGAAGCTTTCTTT
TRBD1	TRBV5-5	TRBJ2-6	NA	CASSNSQGDLSGANVLTF	TGTGCCAGCAGCAATTCACAGGGGGATCTCTCTGGGGCCAACGTCCTGACTTTC
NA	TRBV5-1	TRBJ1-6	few	CASSSKGSANSPLHF	TGCGCCAGCAGCTCCAAGGGTTCGGCAAATTCACCCCTCCACTTT
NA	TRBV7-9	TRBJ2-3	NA	CASSILTDTQYF	TGTGCCAGCAGCATCCTCACAGATACGCAGTATTTT
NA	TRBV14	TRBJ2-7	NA	CASSPFEDSSYEQYF	TGTGCCAGCAGCCCGTTCGAGGACAGCTCCTACGAGCAGTACTTC
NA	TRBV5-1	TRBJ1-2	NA	CASSPETGNYGYTF	TGCGCCAGCAGCCCCGAGACAGGAAACTATGGCTACACCTTC
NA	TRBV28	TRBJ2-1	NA	CASSLPGIHYNEQFF	TGTGCCAGCAGTTTACCAGGGATCCACTACAATGAGCAGTTCTTC
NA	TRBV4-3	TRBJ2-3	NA	CASSLLGGAADTQYF	TGCGCCAGCAGCCTCTTGGGAGGCGCTGCAGATACGCAGTATTTT
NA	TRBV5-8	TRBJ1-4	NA	CASSLARGGKLFF	TGTGCCAGCAGCTTGGCAAGGGGCGGCAAACTGTTTTTT
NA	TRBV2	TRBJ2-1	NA	CASRGTEQFF	TGTGCCAGCAGGGGGACTGAGCAGTTCTTC
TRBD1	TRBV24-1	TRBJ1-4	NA	CATSDPGQGSTNEKLFF	TGTGCCACCAGTGACCCGGGACAGGGATCAACTAATGAAAAACTGTTTTTT
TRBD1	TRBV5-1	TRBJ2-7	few	CASSRLRQGEIGEQYF	TGCGCCAGCAGCAGACTAAGACAGGGAGAGATTGGCGAGCAGTACTTC
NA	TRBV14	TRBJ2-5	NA	CASSQGVAGSEETQYF	TGTGCCAGCAGCCAAGGGGTAGCAGGGTCCGAAGAGACCCAGTACTTC
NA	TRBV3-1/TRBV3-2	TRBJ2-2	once	CASSPRLGGPNTGELFF	TGTGCCAGCAGCCCCCGGCTGGGGGGGCCGAACACCGGGGAGCTGTTTTTT